One sample yielded the 2 T cell receptor beta chains listed below, sequenced in a study of blood T cell repertoires in COVID-19. Only in-frame clones appear in the TCRdb table, and some are missing; sequencing was by immunoSEQ multiplex PCR. The table records around 83,000 clones, more than 85% of them present only once. Sequencing was done on a sample of peripheral blood. These receptors originate from a man aged 80 or over with active or convalescent COVID-19.

V and J are TRBV19 and TRBJ2-5; TRBD2 matches 8 bases. Trimming took 6 bases from V and 1 from J; bases not matched to a gene: 1. The CDR3 is 13 residues long. Germline CDR1 is LNHDA and CDR2 is SQIVND (reference sequence). The CDR3 here is CASSGRAQETQYF. CDR3 in DNA: TGTGCCAGTAGCGGGAGGGCCCAAGAGACCCAGTACTTC.

The gene calls are TRBV5-6 and TRBJ2-5; the match to TRBD2 covers 7 bases. The V and J ends lost 3 bases and 2 bases, in that order; junction bases with no gene match: 16. Germline V gives CDR1 SGHDT, CDR2 YYEEEE. The CDR3 consists of 18 residues. The CDR3 is CASSSRRAAGVGQETQYF. CDR3 nucleotides: TGTGCCAGCAGCTCACGGCGGGCGGCGGGAGTGGGGCAAGAGACCCAGTACTTC.